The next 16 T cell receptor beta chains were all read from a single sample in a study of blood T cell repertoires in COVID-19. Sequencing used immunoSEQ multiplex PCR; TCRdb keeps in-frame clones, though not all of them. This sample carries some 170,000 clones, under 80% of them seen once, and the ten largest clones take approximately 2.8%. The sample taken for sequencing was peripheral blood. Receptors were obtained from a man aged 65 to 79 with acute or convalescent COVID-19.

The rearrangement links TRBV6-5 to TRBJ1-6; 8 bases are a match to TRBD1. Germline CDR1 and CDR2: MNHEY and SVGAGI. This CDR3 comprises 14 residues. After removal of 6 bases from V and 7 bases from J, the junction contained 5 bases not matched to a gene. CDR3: CASRGTGGNSPLHF. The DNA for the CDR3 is TGTGCCAGCAGAGGGACAGGAGGGAATTCACCCCTCCACTTT.

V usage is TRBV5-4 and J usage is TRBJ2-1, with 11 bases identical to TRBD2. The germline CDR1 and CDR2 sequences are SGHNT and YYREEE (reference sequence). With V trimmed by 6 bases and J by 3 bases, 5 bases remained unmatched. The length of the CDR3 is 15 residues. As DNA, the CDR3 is TGTGCCAGCAAGATTAGCGGGAGGGACTACAATGAGCAGTTCTTC. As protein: CASKISGRDYNEQFF.

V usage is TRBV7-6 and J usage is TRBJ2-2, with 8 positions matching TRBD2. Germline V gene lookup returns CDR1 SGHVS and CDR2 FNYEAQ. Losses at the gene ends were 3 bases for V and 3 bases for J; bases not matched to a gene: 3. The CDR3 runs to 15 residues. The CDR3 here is CASSLGLGDTGELFF. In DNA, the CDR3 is TGTGCCAGCAGCTTGGGACTAGGAGACACCGGGGAGCTGTTTTTT. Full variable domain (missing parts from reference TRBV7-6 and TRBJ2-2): GAGVSQSPRYKVTKRGQDVALRCDPISGHVSLYWYRQALGQGPEFLTYFNYEAQQDKSGLPNDRFSAERPEGSISTLTIQRTEQRDSAMYRCASSLGLGDTGELFFGEGSRLTVL.

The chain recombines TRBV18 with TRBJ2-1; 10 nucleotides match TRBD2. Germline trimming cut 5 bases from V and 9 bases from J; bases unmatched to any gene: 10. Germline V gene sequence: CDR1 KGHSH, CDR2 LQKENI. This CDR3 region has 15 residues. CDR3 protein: CASSDAAGGPVEQFF. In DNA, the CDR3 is TGTGCCAGCTCAGACGCAGCGGGAGGGCCGGTTGAGCAGTTCTTC.

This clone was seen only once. The CDR3 DNA sequence: TGTGCCAGTAAGGAGGGGTCTGGGTACGAGCAGTACTTC. Amino acids: CASKEGSGYEQYF. The chain carries TRBV19 and TRBJ2-7; D perhaps matches TRBD2 (6 bases). Germline CDR1 and CDR2: LNHDA and SQIVND (reference sequence). V was pared by 7 bases and J by 4 bases, with 14 bases between. CDR3 length equals 13 residues.

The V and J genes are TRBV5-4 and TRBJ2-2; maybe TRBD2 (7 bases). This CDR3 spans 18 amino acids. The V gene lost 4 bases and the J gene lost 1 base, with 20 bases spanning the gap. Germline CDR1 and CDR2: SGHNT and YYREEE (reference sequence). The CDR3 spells CASSRGGPGSQNTGELFF. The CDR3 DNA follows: TGTGCCAGCAGCCGCGGGGGCCCAGGGAGCCAGAACACCGGGGAGCTGTTTTTT.

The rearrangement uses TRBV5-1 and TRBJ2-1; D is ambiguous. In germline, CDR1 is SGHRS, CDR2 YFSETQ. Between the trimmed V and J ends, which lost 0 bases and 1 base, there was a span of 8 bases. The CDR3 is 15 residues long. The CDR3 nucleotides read TGCGCCAGCAGCTTGGTTACGGGTTCCTACAATGAGCAGTTCTTC. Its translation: CASSLVTGSYNEQFF.

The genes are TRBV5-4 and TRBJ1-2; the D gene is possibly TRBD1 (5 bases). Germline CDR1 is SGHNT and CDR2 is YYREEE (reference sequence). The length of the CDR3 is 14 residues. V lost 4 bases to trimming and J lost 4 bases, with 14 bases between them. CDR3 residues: CASSSQGVRYGYTF. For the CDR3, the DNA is TGTGCCAGCAGCAGCCAAGGGGTCCGCTATGGCTACACCTTC.

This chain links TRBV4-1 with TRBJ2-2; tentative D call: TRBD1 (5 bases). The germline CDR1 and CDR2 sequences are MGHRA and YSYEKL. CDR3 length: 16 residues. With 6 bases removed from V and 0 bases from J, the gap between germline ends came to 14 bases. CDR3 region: CASRQQPDTNTGELFF. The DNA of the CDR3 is TGCGCCAGCAGACAGCAACCGGACACGAACACCGGGGAGCTGTTTTTT.

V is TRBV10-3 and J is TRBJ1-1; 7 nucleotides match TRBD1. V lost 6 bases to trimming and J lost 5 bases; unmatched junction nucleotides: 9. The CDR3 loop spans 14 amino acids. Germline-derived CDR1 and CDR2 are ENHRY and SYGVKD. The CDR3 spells CAIRGDPGGTEAFF. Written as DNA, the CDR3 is TGTGCCATCAGGGGAGACCCAGGGGGGACTGAAGCTTTCTTT.

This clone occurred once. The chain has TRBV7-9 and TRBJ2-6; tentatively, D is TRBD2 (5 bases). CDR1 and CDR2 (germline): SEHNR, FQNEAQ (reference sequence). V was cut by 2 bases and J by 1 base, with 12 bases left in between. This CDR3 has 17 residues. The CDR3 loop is CASSLLSRVSGANVLTF. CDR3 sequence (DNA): TGTGCCAGCAGCTTACTTTCGCGGGTTTCTGGGGCCAACGTCCTGACTTTC.

The CDR3 region has the DNA TGTGCCAGCAGTGAGCAGGGTGCCAAAAACATTCAGTACTTC. This encodes CASSEQGAKNIQYF. The rearrangement uses TRBV6-1 and TRBJ2-4; TRBD1 is a possible D gene (5 bases). The CDR3 covers 14 residues. Looked up from germline, CDR1 is MNHNS and CDR2 is SASEGT. V was shortened by 3 bases and J by 1 base, with 7 bases between the two germline ends.

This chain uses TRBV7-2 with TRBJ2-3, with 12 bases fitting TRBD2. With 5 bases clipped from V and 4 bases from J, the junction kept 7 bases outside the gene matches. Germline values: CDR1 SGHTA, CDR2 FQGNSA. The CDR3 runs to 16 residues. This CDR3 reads CASSPGLAGSSDTQYF. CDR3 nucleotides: TGTGCCAGCAGCCCCGGACTAGCGGGAAGTTCAGATACGCAGTATTTT.

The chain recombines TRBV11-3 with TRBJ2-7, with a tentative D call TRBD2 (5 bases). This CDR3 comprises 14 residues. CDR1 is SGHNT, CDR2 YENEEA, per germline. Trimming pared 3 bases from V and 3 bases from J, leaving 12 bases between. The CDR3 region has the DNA TGTGCCAGCAGCTTCAACTTAGGGAGCTACGAGCAGTACTTC. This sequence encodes CASSFNLGSYEQYF.

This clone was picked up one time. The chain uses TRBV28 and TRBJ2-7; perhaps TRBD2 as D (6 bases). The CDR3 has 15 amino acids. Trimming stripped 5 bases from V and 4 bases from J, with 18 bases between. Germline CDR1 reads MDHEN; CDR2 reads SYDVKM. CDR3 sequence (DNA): TGTGCCAGCAGTACCTCTAGCGTCAGCACTTACGAGCAGTACTTC. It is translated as CASSTSSVSTYEQYF.

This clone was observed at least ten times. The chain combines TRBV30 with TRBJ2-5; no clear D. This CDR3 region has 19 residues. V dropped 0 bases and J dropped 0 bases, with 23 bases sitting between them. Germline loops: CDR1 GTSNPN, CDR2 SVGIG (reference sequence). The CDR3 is CAWSVLVSSSSLYQETQYF. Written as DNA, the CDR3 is TGTGCCTGGAGTGTATTGGTTAGCTCTTCCTCTTTGTACCAAGAGACCCAGTACTTC.